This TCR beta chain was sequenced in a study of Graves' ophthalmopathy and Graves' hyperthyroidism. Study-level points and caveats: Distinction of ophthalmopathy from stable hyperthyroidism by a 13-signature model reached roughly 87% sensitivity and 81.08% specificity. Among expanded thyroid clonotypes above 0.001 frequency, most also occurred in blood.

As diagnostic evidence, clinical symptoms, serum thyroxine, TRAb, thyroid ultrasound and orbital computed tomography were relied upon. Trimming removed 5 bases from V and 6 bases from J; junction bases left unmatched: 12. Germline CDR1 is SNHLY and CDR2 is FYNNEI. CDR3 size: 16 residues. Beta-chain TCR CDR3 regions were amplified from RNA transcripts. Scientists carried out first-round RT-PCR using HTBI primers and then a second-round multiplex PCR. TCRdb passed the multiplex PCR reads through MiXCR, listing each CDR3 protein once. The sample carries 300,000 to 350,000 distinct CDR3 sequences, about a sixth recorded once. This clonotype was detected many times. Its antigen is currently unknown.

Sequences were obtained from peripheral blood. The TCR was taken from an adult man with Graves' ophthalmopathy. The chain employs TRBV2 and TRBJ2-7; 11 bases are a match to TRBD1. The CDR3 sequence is CASSTLRGGQGVEQYF. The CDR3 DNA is TGTGCCAGCAGTACCCTAAGAGGGGGACAGGGGGTCGAGCAGTACTTC.